This T cell receptor beta chain was sequenced in a study of blood T cells in healthy people across ages. Using a J-beta primer mix together with a sample-barcoded 5' primer, a second PCR was run for about 7 to 12 cycles. Template switching added a 12-random-nucleotide identifier to every cDNA molecule. TCRdb passed the 5' RACE reads through MiXCR, listing each CDR3 protein once. Found here are roughly 1,800,000 distinct CDR3 sequences, about 49% of them singletons; the top ten hold approximately 2%. The sequenced sample consisted of blood. The source is a woman aged 40-49 years in good health.

The CDR3 loop reads CSANAPLSGFNTEAFF. CDR3 DNA sequence: TGCAGTGCAAACGCCCCTCTTTCAGGGTTCAACACTGAAGCTTTCTTT. This sequence joins TRBV20-1 and TRBJ1-1; D might be TRBD1 (5 bases). Trimming removed 6 bases from V and 2 bases from J, with 22 bases in between. This CDR3 has 16 amino acids. Germline assignment: CDR1 DFQATT and CDR2 SNEGSKA (reference sequence).